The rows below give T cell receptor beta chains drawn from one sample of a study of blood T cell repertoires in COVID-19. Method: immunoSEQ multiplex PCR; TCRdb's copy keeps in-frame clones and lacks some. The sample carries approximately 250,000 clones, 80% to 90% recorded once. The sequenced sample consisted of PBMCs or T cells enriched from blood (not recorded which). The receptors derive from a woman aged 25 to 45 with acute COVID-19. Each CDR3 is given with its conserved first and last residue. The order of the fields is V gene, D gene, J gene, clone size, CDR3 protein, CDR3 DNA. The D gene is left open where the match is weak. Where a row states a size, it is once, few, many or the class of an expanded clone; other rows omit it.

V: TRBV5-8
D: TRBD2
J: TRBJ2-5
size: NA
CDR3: CASSSTSGRQETQYF
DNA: TGTGCCAGCAGTTCGACTAGCGGGAGACAAGAGACCCAGTACTTC

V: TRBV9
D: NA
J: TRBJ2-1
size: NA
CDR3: CASSGGGEQFF
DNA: TGTGCCAGCAGCGGAGGTGGGGAGCAGTTCTTC

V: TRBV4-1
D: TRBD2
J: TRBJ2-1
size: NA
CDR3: CASSPRGAGGSNEQFF
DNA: TGCGCCAGCAGCCCTCGTGGAGCGGGAGGATCTAATGAGCAGTTCTTC

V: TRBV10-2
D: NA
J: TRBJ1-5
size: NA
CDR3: CASSAGYNQPQHF
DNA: TGCGCCAGCAGTGCAGGGTACAATCAGCCCCAGCATTTT

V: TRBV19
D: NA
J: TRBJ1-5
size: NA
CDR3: CASSETIDQPQHF
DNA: TGTGCCAGTAGTGAAACAATTGATCAGCCCCAGCATTTT

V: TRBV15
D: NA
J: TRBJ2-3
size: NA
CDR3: CATHGGDTQYF
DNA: TGTGCCACCCATGGGGGGGATACGCAGTATTTT

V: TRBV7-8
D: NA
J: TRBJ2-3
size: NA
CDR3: CASSLAGRLLDTQYF
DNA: TGTGCCAGCAGCTTAGCGGGAAGACTATTAGATACGCAGTATTTT

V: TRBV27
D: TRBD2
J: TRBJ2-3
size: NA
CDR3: CASTPTSGPPQYF
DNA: TGTGCCAGCACCCCGACTAGCGGCCCTCCGCAGTATTTT

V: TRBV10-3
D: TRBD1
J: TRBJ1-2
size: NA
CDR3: CATGTGNGYTF
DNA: TGTGCCACCGGGACAGGGAATGGCTACACCTTC

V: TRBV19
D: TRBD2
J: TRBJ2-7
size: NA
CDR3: CASGTSASSYEQYF
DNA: TGTGCCAGTGGCACTAGCGCGAGCTCCTACGAGCAGTACTTC

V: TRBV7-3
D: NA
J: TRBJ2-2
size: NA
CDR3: CASSLSGGELFF
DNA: TGTGCCAGCAGCTTATCCGGCGGGGAGCTGTTTTTT

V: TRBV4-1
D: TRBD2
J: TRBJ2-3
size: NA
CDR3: CASSTGGGSTDTQYF
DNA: TGCGCCAGCAGCACGGGGGGAGGCAGCACAGATACGCAGTATTTT

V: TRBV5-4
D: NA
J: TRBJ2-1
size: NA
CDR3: CASSLGPGDGDEQFF
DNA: TGTGCCAGCAGCTTAGGGCCAGGGGACGGCGATGAGCAGTTCTTC

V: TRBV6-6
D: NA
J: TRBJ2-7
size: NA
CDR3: CASSYGGTGRYEQYF
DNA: TGTGCCAGCAGTTACGGTGGAACAGGCCGCTACGAGCAGTACTTC

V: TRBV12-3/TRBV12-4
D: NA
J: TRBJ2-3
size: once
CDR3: CASGRGTTDTQYF
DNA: TGTGCCAGCGGCCGCGGGACCACAGATACGCAGTATTTT

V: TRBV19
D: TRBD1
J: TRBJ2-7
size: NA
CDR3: CASSGQGLAYEQYF
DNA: TGTGCCAGTTCGGGACAGGGGCTGGCGTACGAGCAGTACTTC

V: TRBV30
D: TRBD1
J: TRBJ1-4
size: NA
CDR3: CAWSGGQGIEKLFF
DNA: TGTGCCTGGAGCGGCGGACAGGGTATAGAAAAACTGTTTTTT

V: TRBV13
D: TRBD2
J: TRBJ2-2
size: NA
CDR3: CASSQTSGRAGGELFF
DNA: TGTGCCAGCAGCCAAACTAGCGGGAGGGCCGGCGGGGAGCTGTTTTTT

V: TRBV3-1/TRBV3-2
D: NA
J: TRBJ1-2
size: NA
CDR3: CASSQESAHGGADYGYTF
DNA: TGTGCCAGCAGCCAAGAATCCGCCCACGGGGGGGCGGACTATGGCTACACCTTC

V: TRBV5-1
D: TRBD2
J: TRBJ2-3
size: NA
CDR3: CASSTGTSDGTDTQYF
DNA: TGCGCCAGCAGCACCGGGACTAGCGATGGCACAGATACGCAGTATTTT

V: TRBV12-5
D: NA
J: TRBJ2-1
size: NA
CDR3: CASGLGQSSYNEQFF
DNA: TGTGCTAGTGGTTTGGGACAAAGCTCCTACAATGAGCAGTTCTTC

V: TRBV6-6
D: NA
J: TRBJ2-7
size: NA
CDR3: CASSITEAAVGEQYF
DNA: TGTGCCAGCAGCATAACTGAAGCGGCTGTTGGCGAGCAGTACTTC

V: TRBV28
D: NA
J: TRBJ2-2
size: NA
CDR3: CASSFEKNTGELFF
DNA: TGTGCCAGCAGTTTTGAGAAAAACACCGGGGAGCTGTTTTTT

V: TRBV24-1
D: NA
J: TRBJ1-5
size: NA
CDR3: CATSDFCSEAYSNQPQHF
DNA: TGTGCCACCAGTGATTTCTGCTCTGAGGCCTATAGCAATCAGCCCCAGCATTTT

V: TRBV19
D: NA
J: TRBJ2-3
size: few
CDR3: CASSATAPKAGTDTQYF
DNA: TGTGCCAGTAGTGCGACAGCGCCCAAGGCGGGCACAGATACGCAGTATTTT

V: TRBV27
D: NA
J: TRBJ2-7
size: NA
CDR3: CASSLSGTGSYEQYF
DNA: TGTGCCAGCAGTTTATCTGGAACAGGCTCCTACGAGCAGTACTTC

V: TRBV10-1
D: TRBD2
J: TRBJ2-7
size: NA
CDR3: CASSESASGSYEQYF
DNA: TGCGCCAGCAGTGAGTCGGCTAGCGGGAGCTACGAGCAGTACTTC

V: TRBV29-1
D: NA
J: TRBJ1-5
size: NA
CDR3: CSVGNDYQPQHF
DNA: TGCAGCGTTGGTAACGACTATCAGCCCCAGCATTTT

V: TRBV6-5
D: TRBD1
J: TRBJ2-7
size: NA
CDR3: CASSSGGSYEQYF
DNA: TGTGCCAGCAGTTCAGGGGGCTCCTACGAGCAGTACTTC

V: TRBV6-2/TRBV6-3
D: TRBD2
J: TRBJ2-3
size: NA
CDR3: CASSSTSRTDTQYF
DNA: TGTGCCAGCAGTTCGACTAGCCGCACAGATACGCAGTATTTT

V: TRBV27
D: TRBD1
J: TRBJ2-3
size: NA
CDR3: CASSSTGVPTSTDTQYF
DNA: TGTGCCAGCAGTTCGACAGGGGTCCCCACTAGCACAGATACGCAGTATTTT

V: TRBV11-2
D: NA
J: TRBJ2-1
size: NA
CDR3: CASSFGGWPDNEQFF
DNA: TGTGCCAGCAGCTTTGGGGGCTGGCCGGACAATGAGCAGTTCTTC

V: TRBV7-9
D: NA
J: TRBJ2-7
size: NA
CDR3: CASSGGTASYEQYF
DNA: TGTGCCAGCAGCGGAGGGACTGCATCTTACGAGCAGTACTTC

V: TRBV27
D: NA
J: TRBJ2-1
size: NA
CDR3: CASSLIGNEQFF
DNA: TGTGCCAGCAGTTTAATCGGCAATGAGCAGTTCTTC

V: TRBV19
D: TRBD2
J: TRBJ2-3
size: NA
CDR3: CASSILAGTDTQYF
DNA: TGTGCCAGTAGTATACTAGCGGGCACAGATACGCAGTATTTT

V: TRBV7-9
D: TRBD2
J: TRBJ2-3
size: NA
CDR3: CASSMLAGGRTDTQYF
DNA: TGTGCCAGCAGCATGCTAGCGGGGGGTCGTACAGATACGCAGTATTTT